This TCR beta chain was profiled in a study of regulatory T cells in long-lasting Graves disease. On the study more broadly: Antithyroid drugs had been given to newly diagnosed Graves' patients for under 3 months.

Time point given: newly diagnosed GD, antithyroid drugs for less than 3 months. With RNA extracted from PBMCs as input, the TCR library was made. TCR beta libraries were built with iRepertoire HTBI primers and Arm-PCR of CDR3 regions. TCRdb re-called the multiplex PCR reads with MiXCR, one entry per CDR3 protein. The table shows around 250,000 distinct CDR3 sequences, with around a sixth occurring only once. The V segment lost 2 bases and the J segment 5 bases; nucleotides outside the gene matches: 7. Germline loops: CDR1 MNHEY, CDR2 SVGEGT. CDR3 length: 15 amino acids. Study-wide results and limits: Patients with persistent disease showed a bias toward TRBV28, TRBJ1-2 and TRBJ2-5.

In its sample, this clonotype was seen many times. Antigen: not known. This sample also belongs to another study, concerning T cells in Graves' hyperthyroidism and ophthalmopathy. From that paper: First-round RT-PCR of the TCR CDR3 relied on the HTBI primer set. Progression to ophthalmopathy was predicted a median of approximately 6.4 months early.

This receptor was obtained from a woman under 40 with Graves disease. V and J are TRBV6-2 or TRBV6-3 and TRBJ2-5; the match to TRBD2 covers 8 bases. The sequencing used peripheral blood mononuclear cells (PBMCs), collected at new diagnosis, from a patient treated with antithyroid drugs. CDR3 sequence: CASSYMETSVETQYF. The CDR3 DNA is TGTGCCAGCAGTTACATGGAGACTAGCGTGGAGACCCAGTACTTC.